Following are 18 T cell receptor beta chains from one sample sequenced in a study of shared clonotypes between healthy human individuals. The method was immunoSEQ multiplex PCR; TCRdb's version includes in-frame clones alone and lacks a portion of them. This repertoire shows millions of clones, roughly 96% found once; its top ten account for 0.13%. The material sequenced was naive CD4+ T cells sorted from blood. As for subset: CD45RA+ positively selected. The receptors here all came from a man between 18 and 29 years old in good health.

V and J are TRBV7-9 and TRBJ1-1, with 12 positions matching TRBD1. V dropped 2 bases and J dropped 8; count of bases not matched to a gene: 6. Germline V lookup: CDR1 SEHNR, CDR2 FQNEAQ (reference sequence). CDR3 size: 15 residues. In DNA form, the CDR3 reads TGTGCCAGCAGCTTACCGGGACAGGGGGCTGCCGAAGCTTTCTTT. Residues: CASSLPGQGAAEAFF.

The chain carries TRBV6-6 and TRBJ1-6; TRBD1 agrees at 7 bases. This CDR3 has 14 amino acids. The trim removed 10 bases at V and 6 bases at J, leaving 9 bases unmatched. Germline V CDR1 and CDR2: MNHNY, SVGAGI (reference sequence). The CDR3 nucleotides are TGTGCCACGGGTCAAACAGGGGTTAATTCACCCCTCCACTTT. As protein: CATGQTGVNSPLHF.

A word on this clone: The sample holds other DNA sequences that translate to the same CDR3. The genes are TRBV6-1 and TRBJ2-7; the D gene is possibly TRBD1 (6 bases). Per the germline V gene, CDR1 is MNHNS and CDR2 is SASEGT. V shed 6 bases and J shed 0 bases, with 9 bases lying between them. There are 13 residues in the CDR3. CDR3 coding DNA: TGTGCCAGCAGGCAACAGGGCTCCTACGAGCAGTACTTC. It encodes CASRQQGSYEQYF.

J is TRBJ2-5 and V is TRBV7-2; D call uncertain. CDR3 length equals 15 residues. The ends were cut back, 1 base at V and 4 bases at J, with 13 bases in the middle. Germline values: CDR1 SGHTA, CDR2 FQGNSA. The CDR3 DNA sequence: TGTGCCAGCAGCTTAGTAGAGACAACCGGAGAGACCCAGTACTTC. As protein: CASSLVETTGETQYF.

This clone was recorded a few times. The germline gene is not matched at one end of the junction; a read error may be the cause. CDR3: CASSLGEPYEQYF. The CDR3 bases are TGTGCTAGCAGCTTAGGGGAACCCTACGAGCAGTACTTC. The chain uses TRBV7-7 and TRBJ2-7; the D gene is possibly TRBD1 (5 bases). Germline V gives CDR1 SSHAT, CDR2 FNYEAQ (reference sequence). The CDR3 spans 13 residues.

The V and J genes are TRBV10-3 and TRBJ1-1; no clear D gene. This CDR3 contains 16 residues. Between the trimmed V and J ends, which lost 3 bases and 1 base, there was a span of 15 bases. Germline CDR1 reads ENHRY; CDR2 reads SYGVKD. CDR3 amino acids: CAISDAGVLGNTEAFF. The CDR3 DNA is TGTGCCATCAGTGACGCCGGGGTCCTAGGGAACACTGAAGCTTTCTTT.

In this sample, this clone turned up once. This chain links TRBV9 with TRBJ2-3; no firm D call. Germline V gives CDR1 SGDLS, CDR2 YYNGEE. V shed 0 bases and J shed 3 bases, with 8 bases lying between them. The CDR3 has 14 amino acids. The CDR3 sequence: CASSVAPETDTQYF. CDR3 DNA: TGTGCCAGCAGCGTAGCTCCCGAAACAGATACGCAGTATTTT.

The V call is TRBV7-2, the J call TRBJ2-1, with TRBD2 matching 10 bases. The CDR3 is 17 residues long. V lost 3 bases, J lost 9 bases, and 14 bases stayed unmatched. CDR1 and CDR2 from the germline V gene are SGHTA and FQGNSA. This CDR3 reads CASSFRSKRGGLGEQFF. As DNA, the CDR3 is TGTGCCAGCAGCTTCAGGTCCAAGCGGGGGGGCCTCGGTGAGCAGTTCTTC.

A note on this clone: Other nucleotide sequences from this sample produce the same CDR3. The chain is built from TRBV6-5 and TRBJ1-1, with TRBD1 as a possible D gene (6 bases). The V and J ends lost 2 bases and 5 bases respectively, with 12 bases between them. Germline CDR1 and CDR2: MNHEY and SVGAGI. The CDR3 has 14 amino acids. The DNA for the CDR3 is TGTGCCAGCAGTTACGATCGGGGGGCGACTGAAGCTTTCTTT. This gives the protein CASSYDRGATEAFF.

J is TRBJ2-3 and V is TRBV7-2; 13 bases align to TRBD2. The J segment lost 6 bases and the V segment lost 5 bases, leaving 5 bases of the junction unmatched. From germline, CDR1 is SGHTA and CDR2 FQGNSA. The CDR3 has 15 amino acids. CDR3 sequence: CASSQLAGGVDTQYF. DNA of the CDR3: TGTGCCAGCAGCCAACTAGCGGGAGGGGTGGATACGCAGTATTTT.

The chain carries TRBV11-2 and TRBJ2-7, with D possibly TRBD1 on 6 matching bases. Trimming cost V 5 bases and J 5 bases, with 19 bases left between them. The length of the CDR3 is 15 residues. Germline V lookup: CDR1 SGHAT, CDR2 FQNNGV. CDR3: CASSILDRPSDEQYF. The CDR3 bases are TGTGCCAGCAGCATTCTTGACAGGCCCTCGGACGAGCAGTACTTC.

V gene TRBV5-7 combines with J gene TRBJ2-1; 9 nucleotides match TRBD2. TRBV5-7 is an ORF, and what it does is uncertain. With V trimmed by 1 base and J by 9 bases, 8 bases remained unmatched. The length of the CDR3 is 15 residues. The CDR3 DNA reads as TGTGCCAGCAGCTTGAGAGCGGGGGGACGAAGTGAGCAGTTCTTC. The encoded protein is CASSLRAGGRSEQFF.

In nucleotides, the CDR3 is TGTGCCAGCAGCGTACAGACAGGGTTCTCTGGAAACACCATATATTTT. Translating it yields CASSVQTGFSGNTIYF. The chain recombines TRBV9 with TRBJ1-3, with 7 positions matching TRBD1. V was pared by 1 base and J by 0 bases, with 4 bases of the junction left unmatched. There are 16 residues in the CDR3. Germline CDR1 reads SGDLS; CDR2 reads YYNGEE.

The CDR3 loop reads CASSSRQGRGGYTF. CDR3 nucleotide sequence: TGTGCCAGCAGTTCACGACAGGGTCGTGGTGGCTACACCTTC. The chain carries TRBV11-2 and TRBJ1-2; 7 positions match TRBD1. Germline values: CDR1 SGHAT, CDR2 FQNNGV. The CDR3 runs to 14 residues. The junction had 11 bases not matched to a gene; V was cut back by 6 bases and J by 7 bases.

The chain uses TRBV2 and TRBJ2-7; no reliable D call. Trimming took off 2 bases at V and 2 bases at J, with 4 bases between the two ends. This CDR3 contains 12 residues. Per germline, CDR1 SNHLY and CDR2 FYNNEI. The CDR3 nucleotides are TGTGCCAGCAGTGAAACCCCCTACGAGCAGTACTTC. Translation: CASSETPYEQYF.

This clone was observed a single time. This chain connects TRBV19 to TRBJ1-1, with D perhaps TRBD1 (6 bases). The CDR3 runs to 16 residues. The V end was cut by 6 bases, the J end by 4 bases, with 21 bases between. The germline V gene encodes CDR1 LNHDA and CDR2 SQIVND (reference sequence). The CDR3: CASRTHLTGIRTEAFF. DNA for the CDR3: TGTGCCAGTAGGACGCACCTAACAGGGATCCGCACTGAAGCTTTCTTT.

The chain is built from TRBV30 and TRBJ1-6; TRBD1 is a possible D gene (5 bases). Germline CDR1 reads GTSNPN; CDR2 reads SVGIG (reference sequence). The CDR3 length is 14 residues. With 6 bases removed from V and 0 bases from J, the gap between germline ends came to 9 bases. CDR3 sequence: CACPGSSYNSPLHF. The DNA for the CDR3 is TGTGCCTGCCCAGGGAGCTCCTATAATTCACCCCTCCACTTT.

The table lists this clone with a few counts. J is TRBJ1-5 and V is TRBV6-5, with D hard to call. The V end was cut by 4 bases, the J end by 4 bases, with 8 bases between. Germline V gene data show CDR1 as MNHEY and CDR2 as SVGAGI. The CDR3 contains 13 residues. Here the CDR3 DNA reads TGTGCCAGCAGTTCGGGCAGAAATCAGCCCCAGCATTTT. It specifies CASSSGRNQPQHF.